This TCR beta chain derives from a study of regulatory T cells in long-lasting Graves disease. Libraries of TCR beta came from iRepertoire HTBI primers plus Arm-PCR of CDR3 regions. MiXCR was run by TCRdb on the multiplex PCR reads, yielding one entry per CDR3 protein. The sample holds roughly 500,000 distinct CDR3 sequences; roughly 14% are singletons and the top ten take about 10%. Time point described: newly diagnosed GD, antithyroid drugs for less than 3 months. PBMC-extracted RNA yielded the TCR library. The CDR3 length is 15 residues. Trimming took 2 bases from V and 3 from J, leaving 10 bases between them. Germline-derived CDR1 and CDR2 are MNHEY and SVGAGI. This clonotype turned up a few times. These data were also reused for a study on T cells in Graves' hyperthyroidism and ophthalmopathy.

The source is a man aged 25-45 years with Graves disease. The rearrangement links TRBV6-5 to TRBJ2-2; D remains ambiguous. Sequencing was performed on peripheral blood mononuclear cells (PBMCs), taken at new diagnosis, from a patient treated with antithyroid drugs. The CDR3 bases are TGTGCCAGCAGTTACAAGGCATTTTACACCGGGGAGCTGTTTTTT. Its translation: CASSYKAFYTGELFF.